This T cell receptor (beta chain) comes out of a study of radiotherapy plus CTLA-4 blockade in lung cancer. Trimming took off 4 bases at V and 1 base at J, with 7 bases between the two ends. The CDR3 runs 13 residues. The germline V gene has CDR1 MNHNY and CDR2 SVGAGI (reference sequence). Sequencing was performed with immunoSEQ multiplex PCR; in TCRdb, only in-frame clones are kept and a portion is missing. The sample lists 80,000 or so clones; about 78% were seen once. The specimen was peripheral blood, collected from a patient treated with radiotherapy plus ipilimumab. V usage is TRBV6-6 and J usage is TRBJ1-1; perhaps TRBD1 as D (6 bases). The TCR comes from a human donor with non-small cell lung cancer who had a partial response to radiotherapy plus ipilimumab. Some clones in this sample may be carry-over from other donors' samples. The chain's CDR3 is CASSSTGNTEAFF. The CDR3 bases are TGTGCCAGCAGTTCGACAGGGAACACTGAAGCTTTCTTT.